The 8 T cell receptor beta chains presented below share a single source sample, sequenced in a study of T-cell memory formation after mild COVID-19 (dated by TCRdb to the early 2020s). The receptor library was made with 5' RACE. Sequencer: Illumina NovaSeq 6000. TCRdb's own reprocessing of the public reads used fastp at Q25 and MiXCR and kept productive beta chains. When rows share a CDR3 protein, they turn into one entry using the most common DNA and genes. The sample contains 200,000 to 300,000 distinct CDR3 sequences, over 15% of them found a single time. The top ten hold 22% of the sample. The specimen sequenced was PBMCs or a T cell subset sorted from them (not recorded which). All receptors come from a man between 18 and 29 years old who had mild COVID-19 (a few samples of this study predate the infection). The sample titles of this study are shuffled in the database, so cell type and time point are left out; the donor was told from shared clones.

This clonotype was observed a few times. The chain recombines TRBV6-2 or TRBV6-3 with TRBJ1-5; 7 positions match TRBD1. Germline-derived CDR1 and CDR2 are MNHEY and SVGEGT. The CDR3 runs to 14 residues. Unmatched junction bases numbered 8, after V lost 6 bases and J lost 6 bases. Here the CDR3 reads CASSRGTEVQPQHF. The CDR3 DNA sequence: TGTGCCAGCAGCCGCGGGACAGAGGTTCAGCCCCAGCATTTT.

The chain links TRBV6-5 to TRBJ1-2; D call uncertain. The CDR3 sequence is 13 residues long. V was trimmed by 7 bases and J by 4 bases, leaving 13 bases between them. Looked up from germline, CDR1 is MNHEY and CDR2 is SVGAGI. DNA for the CDR3: TGTGCCAGCACCCCCCGGGGTCTCTATGGCTACACCTTC. Residues: CASTPRGLYGYTF.

This clonotype was detected a few times. The J gene is TRBJ1-1, the V gene TRBV18; D is unclear. The CDR3 has 12 amino acids. Per germline, CDR1 KGHSH and CDR2 LQKENI. The ends were cut back, 9 bases at V and 4 bases at J, with 12 bases in the middle. The CDR3 loop is CASQTDATEAFF. CDR3 bases: TGTGCCAGTCAGACGGACGCCACTGAAGCTTTCTTT.

This clonotype was seen a few times. The chain combines TRBV11-2 with TRBJ2-5, with 7 bases identical to TRBD1. The germline V gene has CDR1 SGHAT and CDR2 FQNNGV. This CDR3 spans 14 amino acids. J gave up 4 bases and V 1 base, and 3 bases lay outside the gene matches. The CDR3 sequence: CASSLGQGIETQYF. The CDR3 DNA sequence: TGTGCCAGCAGCTTAGGACAGGGTATAGAGACCCAGTACTTC.

This chain links TRBV20-1 with TRBJ2-3, with 8 positions matching TRBD2. Germline V gene data show CDR1 as DFQATT and CDR2 as SNEGSKA (reference sequence). The CDR3 runs 14 residues. The J segment lost 0 bases and the V segment lost 4 bases, leaving 3 bases of the junction unmatched. The CDR3 nucleotides are TGCAGTGCTATCGGACTAGCTAGCACAGATACGCAGTATTTT. The encoded protein is CSAIGLASTDTQYF.

In its sample, this clonotype was seen a few times. The V call is TRBV28, the J call TRBJ2-5; D is undetermined. The CDR3 is 14 residues long. V gave up 7 bases and J gave up 3 bases, with 15 bases separating them. CDR1 and CDR2 from the germline V gene are MDHEN and SYDVKM. The CDR3 sequence: CASTSRAREETQYF. The CDR3 DNA reads TGTGCCAGCACCTCCCGAGCGAGAGAAGAGACCCAGTACTTC.

This clonotype was counted ten times or more. The chain employs TRBV15 and TRBJ2-3; TRBD2 agrees at 11 bases. CDR3 length: 16 residues. The germline V gene has CDR1 LNHNV and CDR2 YYDKDF (reference sequence). V lost 5 bases, J lost 0 bases, and 4 bases stayed unmatched. Written as DNA, the CDR3 is TGTGCCACCAGCTCCGGGACTAGCGGTAGCACAGATACGCAGTATTTT. It is translated as CATSSGTSGSTDTQYF.

The chain uses TRBV5-1 and TRBJ2-2; 7 bases fit TRBD2. Per germline, CDR1 SGHRS and CDR2 YFSETQ. Trimming cost V 7 bases and J 0 bases; bases outside gene matches: 3. CDR3 length: 14 amino acids. In DNA form, the CDR3 reads TGCGCCAGCGGGGGGGTCCCGAACACCGGGGAGCTGTTTTTT. Translated, it gives CASGGVPNTGELFF.